This TCR beta chain was recovered during a study of blood T cell repertoires in COVID-19. TCRdb's copy holds only in-frame clones and misses some; the assay was immunoSEQ multiplex PCR. This repertoire shows over 100,000 clones, around 87% found once; its top ten account for over 2%. The V end was cut by 0 bases, the J end by 0 bases, with 8 bases between. Germline CDR1 and CDR2: SGHTA and FQGNSA. This CDR3 has 15 residues. The origin of this receptor is a man between 50 and 59 years old with active COVID-19. The chain joins TRBV7-2 to TRBJ1-2; possibly TRBD1 for D (5 bases). The sample was peripheral blood. The CDR3 region has the DNA TGTGCCAGCAGCTTAGCGTGGACAACTAACTATGGCTACACCTTC. This encodes CASSLAWTTNYGYTF. The full variable domain, in which reference TRBV7-2 and TRBJ1-2 provide the parts outside the CDR3, is GAGVSQSPSNKVTEKGKDVELRCDPISGHTALYWYRQSLGQGLEFLIYFQGNSAPDKSGLPSDRFSAERTGGSVSTLTIQRTQQEDSAVYLCASSLAWTTNYGYTFGSGTRLTVV.